A selection of T cell receptor beta chains follows, all from one sample in a study of post-analysis software for immune sequencing data. TCRdb independently ran MiXCR on the PCR reads; one entry per CDR3 protein. The sample includes 700,000 to 900,000 distinct CDR3 sequences, roughly 46% seen only once; the top ten take 4.9%. The sample comprised blood. These receptors were taken from a girl under 18 with multiple sclerosis. Each CDR3 is given without its conserved first and last residue. Size is stated for part of the rows, as once, few or many counts, or as a class when the clone is expanded.

V gene	J gene	clone size	CDR3 protein
TRBV10-3	TRBJ2-7	-	ATRELGPREQY
TRBV10-3	TRBJ2-1	-	AISETKAGEQF
TRBV7-2	-	-	ASSLGTGGRANPYEQY
TRBV29-1	TRBJ2-5	few	SVEEGAGEETQY
TRBV27	TRBJ2-7	-	ASSPRTSGRREQY
TRBV10-3	TRBJ1-2	-	AISESWTGGCYGYT
TRBV27	TRBJ2-7	-	ASRPLGASPSYEQY
TRBV12-3/TRBV12-4	TRBJ1-2	-	ASSKTGQGSYGYT
TRBV6-2/TRBV6-3	TRBJ2-1	few	ASIIPGGEQF
TRBV2	TRBJ2-7	-	ASSSGSGIGRREQY
TRBV27	TRBJ1-2	few	ASSFGGRLGDYGYT
TRBV19	TRBJ2-7	-	ASSVTSGASYEQY
TRBV5-1	TRBJ2-5	-	ASSLRGLYQETQY
TRBV7-9	TRBJ2-1	-	ASSLYYIGTLMEQF
TRBV7-2	TRBJ2-5	few	ASSRGSGPGETQY
TRBV14	TRBJ1-1	-	ASSHYNTEAF
TRBV10-3	TRBJ1-6	-	AISSAGTDNSPLH
TRBV5-8	TRBJ1-5	-	ASSFLRTGNQPQH
TRBV25-1	TRBJ1-2	-	ASSEYTVRDTYGYT
TRBV28	TRBJ2-1	-	ASSPQSGQGRYEQF
TRBV11-2	TRBJ2-7	few	ASSLAWLRTDEQY
TRBV9	-	-	ASSVATGQFHEQY
TRBV7-6	TRBJ2-7	few	ASSLGVVYEQY
TRBV10-3	TRBJ2-3	few	AISEGDTQY